Each of the 9 T cell receptor beta chains below was sequenced from the same sample in a study of blood T cell repertoires in COVID-19 (TCRdb year 2020). The library relied on the immunoSEQ multiplex PCR assay. As stored in TCRdb, this immuneACCESS dataset retains in-frame rearrangements with V and J assigned. A fraction of the clones does not appear; measured against another copy, unresolved V genes explain less than half of the discrepancy, and the remainder lacks a known reason. Here the sample has roughly 120,000 clones; 85% occur a single time. The ten largest make up about 12% of the sample. Material for sequencing was peripheral blood. These receptors all stem from a human donor in a cohort sampled during active COVID-19.

The chain employs TRBV4-1 and TRBJ1-1; D possibly corresponds to TRBD1 (5 bases). Trimming cost V 0 bases and J 3 bases, with 17 bases left between them. Germline CDR1 reads MGHRA; CDR2 reads YSYEKL. This CDR3 spans 17 amino acids. In DNA, the CDR3 is TGCGCCAGCAGCCAAGATTGGGCAGGGTATAGGGACACTGAAGCTTTCTTT. Protein product: CASSQDWAGYRDTEAFF.

The chain uses TRBV5-4 and TRBJ2-7, with D perhaps TRBD1 (6 bases). The V end lost 0 bases, the J end lost 6 bases, and 7 bases lay between the germline ends. Germline-derived CDR1 and CDR2 are SGHNT and YYREEE (reference sequence). This CDR3 region has 12 residues. CDR3 sequence reads: CASSLDRVEQYF. CDR3 DNA sequence: TGTGCCAGCAGCTTGGACAGGGTCGAGCAGTACTTC.

V is TRBV7-9 and J is TRBJ1-2, with 7 positions matching TRBD1. V trimming: 6 bases; J trimming: 2 bases; junction bases outside the gene matches: 9. Germline values: CDR1 SEHNR, CDR2 FQNEAQ (reference sequence). The CDR3 has 15 residues. The CDR3 reads CASRPPGQPNYGYTF. CDR3 bases: TGTGCCAGCAGACCCCCGGGACAGCCAAACTATGGCTACACCTTC.

The rearrangement uses TRBV19 and TRBJ1-2, with 10 bases matching TRBD1. CDR3 length equals 17 residues. The J segment lost 0 bases and the V segment lost 3 bases, leaving 7 bases of the junction unmatched. Germline CDR1 is LNHDA and CDR2 is SQIVND (reference sequence). The DNA of the CDR3 is TGTGCCAGTAGTATGGACCGGGACAGGGGAGCTAACTATGGCTACACCTTC. This encodes CASSMDRDRGANYGYTF. The variable domain in full, with the rest retrieved from reference TRBV19 and TRBJ1-2, is DGGITQSPKYLFRKEGQNVTLSCEQNLNHDAMYWYRQDPGQGLRLIYYSQIVNDFQKGDIAEGYSVSREKKESFPLTVTSAQKNPTAFYLCASSMDRDRGANYGYTFGSGTRLTVV.

The chain couples TRBV6-5 to TRBJ1-4; 7 bases fit TRBD1. Per the germline V gene, CDR1 is MNHEY and CDR2 is SVGAGI. V gave up 6 bases and J gave up 8 bases; unmatched junction bases: 3. This CDR3 contains 12 residues. The CDR3 protein is CASRTGNEKLFF. The DNA for the CDR3 is TGTGCCAGCAGGACAGGGAACGAAAAACTGTTTTTT.

The chain combines TRBV28 with TRBJ2-7; D might be TRBD2 (6 bases). The CDR3 extends over 15 amino acids. With 5 bases removed from V and 0 bases from J, the gap between germline ends came to 14 bases. Germline assignment: CDR1 MDHEN and CDR2 SYDVKM. In nucleotides, the CDR3 is TGTGCCAGCAGTCAGACCGGGACTTCCTCCTACGAGCAGTACTTC. Translated: CASSQTGTSSYEQYF. The full variable domain, with the rest looked up from reference TRBV28 and TRBJ2-7, is DVKVTQSSRYLVKRTGEKVFLECVQDMDHENMFWYRQDPGLGLRLIYFSYDVKMKEKGDIPEGYSVSREKKERFSLILESASTNQTSMYLCASSQTGTSSYEQYFGPGTRLTVT.

V is TRBV11-2 and J is TRBJ1-5, with 7 bases that match TRBD1. CDR3 size: 14 residues. Germline lookup yields CDR1 SGHAT and CDR2 FQNNGV. J was trimmed by 3 bases and V by 4 bases; bases with no gene match: 3. The CDR3 sequence is CASSSGTDNQPQHF. CDR3 in DNA: TGTGCCAGCAGCTCCGGGACAGACAATCAGCCCCAGCATTTT.

The V and J genes are TRBV7-2 and TRBJ2-7, with unresolved D. This CDR3 spans 14 amino acids. Trimming removed 0 bases at V and 2 bases at J, with 8 bases between. CDR1 and CDR2 from the germline V gene are SGHTA and FQGNSA. The CDR3 DNA sequence: TGTGCCAGCAGCTTAGCGGCCCAGGCCTACGAGCAGTACTTC. Translated, it gives CASSLAAQAYEQYF.

This chain joins TRBV9 and TRBJ2-2; 8 nucleotides agree with TRBD1. Germline V gives CDR1 SGDLS, CDR2 YYNGEE. This CDR3 is built from 16 residues. V lost 0 bases to trimming and J lost 7 bases; unmatched junction nucleotides: 8. Written as DNA, the CDR3 is TGTGCCAGCAGCGTAGCCGGGACAGGTTTAGTCGGGGAGCTGTTTTTT. As protein: CASSVAGTGLVGELFF.